The rows below give T cell receptor beta chains drawn from one sample of a study of blood T cell repertoires in COVID-19. Using immunoSEQ multiplex PCR, the repertoire was profiled, and TCRdb retains in-frame clones only, with some absent. The data show some 350,000 clones, 80% to 90% seen once. The sequenced sample was peripheral blood. These receptors originate from a man aged 25-45 years with active or convalescent COVID-19. Each CDR3 is given without its conserved first and last residue. Fields, in order: D gene, J gene, CDR3 length, V gene, CDR3 protein. The D gene is left open where the match is weak.

TRBD1	TRBJ2-5	13	TRBV5-1	ASSLRQGFGETQY
TRBD2	TRBJ2-2	14	TRBV11-3	ASSTLSGANTGELF
.	TRBJ2-7	12	TRBV30	AWNRGTSSYEQY
TRBD1	TRBJ2-5	12	TRBV6-5	ASTKQGARETQY
TRBD1	TRBJ2-7	13	TRBV11-1	ASSLRTGEAYEQY
TRBD1	TRBJ1-3	13	TRBV7-9	ASSPRQGAGNTIY
.	TRBJ1-4	12	TRBV6-5	ASSYSIEAEKLF
.	TRBJ1-5	11	TRBV28	ASTWGRYQPQH
.	TRBJ2-7	9	TRBV30	AWSVGGEQY
.	TRBJ2-2	14	TRBV9	ASNSRPSAGTGELF
TRBD1	TRBJ1-5	11	TRBV18	ASSTGGDQPQH